This record covers a single T cell receptor (beta chain). Its antigen has not been determined. Qualities for individual bases were not recorded, and no much larger clone is one base off. The sample comes from a study of coeliac disease (dated by TCRdb to the early 2020s). As for the study more broadly: Coeliac patients were categorised as having newly diagnosed active disease, refractory coeliac disease type I, or disease controlled by a gluten-free diet. Because high-resolution HLA typing was not available, biased TRBV7-2 usage was queried as a proof of principle. The study applied next-generation sequencing of rearranged TRB and TRG CDR3 regions to small intestinal lymphocyte fractions from coeliac and non-coeliac patients. The aim was to characterise TR repertoires of small intestinal T cells in active, refractory type I and gluten-free-diet-treated coeliac disease. A total of some 30 patients took part in the full study: roughly 22 had serologically confirmed coeliac disease and 8 were controls with non-small intestinal disorders. TRB sequencing succeeded for samples from around 27 subjects, including 20 to 25 paired bulk unsorted intraepithelial and lamina propria cell samples. What the work shows at the level of the full study, not this receptor alone: TRB repertoires were found to be largely private, with most amino acid sequences unique to one sample, and no significant difference in V-gene usage was found between disease groups. TRB and TRG repertoires of active coeliac intraepithelial and lamina propria samples showed lower clonality than controls, suggesting recruitment of diverse T cells. Separating intraepithelial cells from lamina propria cells did not give high-purity fractions, so cross-contamination between the two compartments may have occurred. The authors judged the approach to be unsuitable for unbiased detection of gliadin-specific T cells, because gliadin-specific T cells are scarce and rarely shared between patients.

Cells were frozen in aliquots of roughly 500,000 in DMSO/FBS in liquid nitrogen, and a single aliquot from each fraction was used for sequencing. All 30 or so patients in the study underwent endoscopy and small intestinal biopsy. To release intraepithelial cells, biopsies were stirred for one hour at 37 degrees C in RPMI with EGTA, MgCl2 and 1% FBS. Genomic DNA was extracted from frozen unsorted cell fractions using the Qiagen DNeasy blood extraction kit. Preparation of the library involved the immunoSEQ multiplex PCR assay. The TR loci underwent multiplexed PCR amplification, with J gene segments targeted by reverse primers and V gene segments targeted by forward primers. The amplified CDR3 regions were sequenced using the Illumina HiSeq System. As for the original processing: To strip out PCR and sequencing errors and collapse the data into unique sequences, a nearest-neighbour algorithm merged closely related reads. Two measures summarised the repertoires: clonality, and T cell density, defined as TR molecules per amount of genomic DNA input. CDR3 amino acid sequences present in at least 80% of unsorted samples were defined as public TRs and were then tested for differential abundance between coeliac and control samples. Kruskal-Wallis tests followed by Dunn post-tests were used to test for differences in clonality and density between disease groups. The source is immuneACCESS, and TCRdb retained only in-frame sequences with V and J called. Part of the clones is not carried over; for the studies checked, unresolved V genes explain less than half of this, and the remainder is unexplained. The V and J calls and clone size were taken over from that table, and D and trimming were inferred from the DNA. This sample has some 700 clones in its table, and approximately 67% of those were observed once. The ten largest make up roughly 12% of the sample.

Its CDR3 holds 17 amino acids, cysteine through phenylalanine. Here the CDR3 DNA is all that survives: 51 bases in frame from base 1. The germline V gene (reference sequence) yields MNHEY for CDR1 and SMNVEV for CDR2. The junction carries 20 bases between V and J, which are trimmed by 6 bases and 0 bases respectively. Sequenced input: intraepithelial lymphocytes from the gut. According to the study, the label for this sample's cell subset or site signals: intraepithelial cell (IEC) fraction of small intestinal biopsy. The chain is made from TRBV27 and TRBJ1-2; the D segment could be TRBD1, given 5 matching bases. The sequence derives from a woman under 40 with active celiac disease. Donor details come from another sample of the same person, matched by shared clones. The DNA is as follows: TGTGCCAGCAGCCCCATTCAGGACAAGGTAGCTAACTATGGCTACACCTTC. Translated, this is CASSPIQDKVANYGYTF.